Below are 16 T cell receptor beta chains sequenced from a single sample in a study of identical twins. TCRdb analysed the 5' RACE reads with MiXCR anew, one entry per CDR3 protein. This table has hundreds of thousands of distinct CDR3 sequences, roughly an eighth appearing once. The same sample was also studied in work on yellow fever vaccine responses in identical twins.

The specimen was PBMCs. Source of these receptors: a young woman in good health.

The J gene is TRBJ2-5, the V gene TRBV7-9, with 7 bases matching TRBD1. Germline CDR1 is SEHNR and CDR2 is FQNEAQ (reference sequence). After removal of 5 bases from V and 2 bases from J, the junction contained 5 bases not matched to a gene. The CDR3 runs 14 residues. CDR3 sequence: CASSSDRVQETQYF. In nucleotides, the CDR3 is TGTGCCAGCAGCAGCGACAGGGTTCAAGAGACCCAGTACTTC. Full variable domain (missing parts from reference TRBV7-9 and TRBJ2-5): DTGVSQNPRHKITKRGQNVTFRCDPISEHNRLYWYRQTLGQGPEFLTYFQNEAQLEKSRLLSDRFSAERPKGSFSTLEIQRTEQGDSAMYLCASSSDRVQETQYFGPGTRLLVL.

Only a few counts were recorded for this clonotype. CDR3 nucleotides: TGTGCCAGCAGTTACTCGGGGGTGGGGTCCTACGAGCAGTACTTC. The encoded protein is CASSYSGVGSYEQYF. The genes are TRBV6-5 and TRBJ2-7; either TRBD1 or TRBD2 may fit D (5 bases each). Germline-derived CDR1 and CDR2 are MNHEY and SVGAGI. Trimming shortened V by 0 bases and J by 1 base, and 10 bases separated the two germline ends. This CDR3 has 15 residues.

This clonotype was counted a few times. This chain links TRBV28 with TRBJ2-1; 9 bases line up with TRBD1. The CDR3 totals 14 residues. Germline V gives CDR1 MDHEN, CDR2 SYDVKM. The junction had 5 bases not matched to a gene; V was cut back by 1 base and J by 10 bases. The CDR3 DNA reads TGTGCCAGCAGTTTATTACGGACAGGGGACGAGCAGTTCTTC. Protein: CASSLLRTGDEQFF. Full variable domain (missing parts from reference TRBV28 and TRBJ2-1): DVKVTQSSRYLVKRTGEKVFLECVQDMDHENMFWYRQDPGLGLRLIYFSYDVKMKEKGDIPEGYSVSREKKERFSLILESASTNQTSMYLCASSLLRTGDEQFFGPGTRLTVL.

The rearrangement links TRBV9 to TRBJ2-3; TRBD2 agrees at 12 bases. Per the germline V gene, CDR1 is SGDLS and CDR2 is YYNGEE. CDR3 size: 17 residues. The J segment lost 5 bases and the V segment lost 4 bases, leaving 11 bases of the junction unmatched. The CDR3 region is CASSPQVLAGGGDTQYF. As DNA, the CDR3 is TGTGCCAGCAGCCCCCAGGTGCTAGCGGGGGGGGGAGATACGCAGTATTTT.

The chain has TRBV6-5 and TRBJ2-5; D call uncertain. This CDR3 is 15 amino acids long. The V and J ends lost 2 bases and 3 bases respectively, with 13 bases between them. CDR1 is MNHEY and CDR2 is SVGAGI in the germline V gene. CDR3 DNA sequence: TGTGCCAGCAGTTACCTACCACTACTTGAAGAGACCCAGTACTTC. Translated, it gives CASSYLPLLEETQYF.

This clonotype has only a few counts. The rearrangement joins TRBV12-3 or TRBV12-4 to TRBJ2-2; TRBD2 matches 7 bases. V shed 3 bases and J 6 bases; nucleotides not matched to a gene: 7. This CDR3 region has 15 residues. CDR3 in amino acids: CASSFGTTYAGELFF. The DNA of the CDR3 is TGTGCCAGCAGTTTTGGGACTACTTACGCCGGGGAGCTGTTTTTT.

V usage is TRBV9 and J usage is TRBJ1-1, with 10 bases matching TRBD1. CDR1 is SGDLS and CDR2 is YYNGEE in the germline V gene. This CDR3 has 16 residues. J was trimmed by 7 bases and V by 2 bases; bases with no gene match: 11. CDR3 DNA sequence: TGTGCCAGCAGCGTGACATTGACAGGGGGCGGGAATGAAGCTTTCTTT. This sequence encodes CASSVTLTGGGNEAFF.

The chain is built from TRBV20-1 and TRBJ2-1, with D uncertain. The germline gives CDR1 DFQATT, CDR2 SNEGSKA (reference sequence). There are 10 residues in the CDR3. V was shortened by 2 bases and J by 12 bases, with 8 bases between the two germline ends. The CDR3 sequence is CSARREVQFF. The CDR3 nucleotides are TGCAGTGCTAGACGAGAGGTGCAGTTCTTC.

This clonotype was seen more than once but under ten times. This sequence joins TRBV5-4 and TRBJ2-7; either TRBD1 or TRBD2 may supply D (5 bases each). This CDR3 is 14 amino acids long. CDR1 SGHNT and CDR2 YYREEE come from the germline V gene (reference sequence). Trimming stripped 4 bases from V and 4 bases from J, with 15 bases between. CDR3 coding DNA: TGTGCCAGCAGCGAAAGCCGGGACGGATACGAGCAGTACGTC. Translated, it gives CASSESRDGYEQYV.

In this sample, this clonotype turned up a few times. V and J are TRBV20-1 and TRBJ2-1; D may correspond to TRBD1 or TRBD2 (7 bases each). The CDR3 loop spans 17 amino acids. V was shortened by 2 bases and J by 3 bases, with 20 bases between the two germline ends. Germline V lookup: CDR1 DFQATT, CDR2 SNEGSKA (reference sequence). In DNA form, the CDR3 reads TGCAGTGCTAGACCCGCCAGGGCCAGGGGGGGCTACAATGAGCAGTTCTTC. Translating it yields CSARPARARGGYNEQFF.

This rearrangement joins TRBV7-9 to TRBJ2-2; 7 bases map to TRBD1. J lost 6 bases, V lost 5 bases, and 12 bases had no gene match. The CDR3 covers 16 residues. The germline CDR1 and CDR2 sequences are SEHNR and FQNEAQ (reference sequence). The CDR3 DNA follows: TGTGCCAGCAGCCCGACACAGGGGCCGCCCCCCGGGGAGCTGTTTTTT. It codes for CASSPTQGPPPGELFF. Full variable domain (rest looked up from reference TRBV7-9 and TRBJ2-2): DTGVSQNPRHKITKRGQNVTFRCDPISEHNRLYWYRQTLGQGPEFLTYFQNEAQLEKSRLLSDRFSAERPKGSFSTLEIQRTEQGDSAMYLCASSPTQGPPPGELFFGEGSRLTVL.

This clonotype appeared many times. For the CDR3, the DNA is TGTGCCAGCAGCTTGGACGTAAACTACGAGCAGTACTTC. Translated, it gives CASSLDVNYEQYF. The V gene is TRBV5-6, the J gene TRBJ2-7, with D uncertain. The CDR3 contains 13 residues. Trimming shortened V by 0 bases and J by 3 bases, and 7 bases separated the two germline ends. Germline CDR1 SGHDT, CDR2 YYEEEE.

The gene calls are TRBV28 and TRBJ2-1, with D possibly matching TRBD2 (5 bases). Germline V gene sequence: CDR1 MDHEN, CDR2 SYDVKM. The CDR3 spans 17 residues. Trimming took 5 bases from V and 7 from J, leaving 24 bases between them. The CDR3, as DNA: TGTGCCAGCAGTCCAGGCCGAGGGCCAGGCAGTCGGAATGAGCAGTTCTTC. This sequence encodes CASSPGRGPGSRNEQFF.

This clonotype came up a few times. CDR3 amino acids: CASSEGQALGTQYF. CDR3 bases: TGTGCCAGCAGCGAGGGACAGGCGTTAGGGACCCAGTACTTC. The V gene is TRBV7-6, the J gene TRBJ2-5; 8 bases align to TRBD1. The V segment lost 5 bases and the J segment 7 bases; nucleotides outside the gene matches: 9. Looked up from germline, CDR1 is SGHVS and CDR2 is FNYEAQ. CDR3 length: 14 residues.

The V gene is TRBV5-6, the J gene TRBJ2-2, with D perhaps TRBD2 (5 bases). The V gene's germline CDR1 is SGHDT and CDR2 YYEEEE. There are 12 residues in the CDR3. V dropped 4 bases and J dropped 7 bases, with 8 bases sitting between them. CDR3 in amino acids: CASSMGSGELFF. CDR3 DNA sequence: TGTGCCAGCAGCATGGGGAGCGGGGAGCTGTTTTTT.

The CDR3 region has the DNA TGTGCCAGCAGCCAAGATGAGGGGGGGGGTGAGACCCAGTACTTC. Translated, it gives CASSQDEGGGETQYF. J is TRBJ2-5 and V is TRBV3-1; tentative D call: TRBD2 (7 bases). Trimming left V 0 bases short and J 5 bases short, with 13 bases between. The CDR3 loop spans 15 amino acids. The germline gives CDR1 LGHDT, CDR2 YNNKEL (reference sequence).